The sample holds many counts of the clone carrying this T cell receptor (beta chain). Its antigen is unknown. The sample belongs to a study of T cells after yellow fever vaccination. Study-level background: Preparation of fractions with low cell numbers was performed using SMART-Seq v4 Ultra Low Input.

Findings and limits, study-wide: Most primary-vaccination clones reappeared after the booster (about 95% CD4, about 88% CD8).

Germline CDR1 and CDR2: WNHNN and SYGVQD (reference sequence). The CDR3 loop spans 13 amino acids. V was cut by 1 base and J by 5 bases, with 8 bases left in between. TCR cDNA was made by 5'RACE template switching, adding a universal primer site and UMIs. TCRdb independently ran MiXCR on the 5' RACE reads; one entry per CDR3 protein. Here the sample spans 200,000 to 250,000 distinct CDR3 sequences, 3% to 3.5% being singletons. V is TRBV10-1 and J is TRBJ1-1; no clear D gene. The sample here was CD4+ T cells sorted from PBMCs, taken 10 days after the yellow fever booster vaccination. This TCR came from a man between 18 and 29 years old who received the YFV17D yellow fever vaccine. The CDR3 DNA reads TGCGCCAGCAGTGAGTGGACTGGAACTGAAGCTTTCTTT. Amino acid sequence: CASSEWTGTEAFF.